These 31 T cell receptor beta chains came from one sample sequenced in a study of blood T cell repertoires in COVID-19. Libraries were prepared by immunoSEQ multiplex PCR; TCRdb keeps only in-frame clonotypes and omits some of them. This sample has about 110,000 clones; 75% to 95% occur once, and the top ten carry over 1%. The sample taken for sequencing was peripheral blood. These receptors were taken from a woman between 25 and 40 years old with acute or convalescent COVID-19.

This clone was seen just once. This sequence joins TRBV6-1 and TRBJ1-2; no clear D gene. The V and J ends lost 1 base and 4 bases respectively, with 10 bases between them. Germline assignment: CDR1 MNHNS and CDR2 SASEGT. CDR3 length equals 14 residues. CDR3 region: CASSEDATLYGYTF. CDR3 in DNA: TGTGCCAGCAGTGAAGACGCTACCCTCTATGGCTACACCTTC.

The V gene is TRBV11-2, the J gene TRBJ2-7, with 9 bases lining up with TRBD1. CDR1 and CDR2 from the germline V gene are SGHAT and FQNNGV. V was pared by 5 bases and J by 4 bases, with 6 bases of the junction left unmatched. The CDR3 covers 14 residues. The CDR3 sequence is CASSLGTGSYEQYF. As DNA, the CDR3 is TGTGCCAGCAGCCTAGGGACAGGGAGTTACGAGCAGTACTTC.

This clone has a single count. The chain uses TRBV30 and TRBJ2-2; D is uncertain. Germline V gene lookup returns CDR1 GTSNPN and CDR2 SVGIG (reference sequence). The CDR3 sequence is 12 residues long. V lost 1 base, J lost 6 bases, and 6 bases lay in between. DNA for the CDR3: TGTGCCTGGAGTGGTTCGGCCGGGGAGCTGTTTTTT. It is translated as CAWSGSAGELFF.

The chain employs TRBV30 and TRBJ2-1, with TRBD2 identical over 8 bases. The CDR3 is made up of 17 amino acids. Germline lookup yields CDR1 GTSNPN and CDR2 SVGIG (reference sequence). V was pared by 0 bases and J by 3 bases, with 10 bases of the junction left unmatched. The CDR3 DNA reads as TGTGCCTGGAGTGTACCCGGGAGGGCACGAAACTACAATGAGCAGTTCTTC. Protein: CAWSVPGRARNYNEQFF. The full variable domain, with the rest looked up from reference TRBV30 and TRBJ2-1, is SQTIHQWPATLVQPVGSPLSLECTVEGTSNPNLYWYRQAAGRGLQLLFYSVGIGQISSEVPQNLSASRPQDRQFILSSKKLLLSDSGFYLCAWSVPGRARNYNEQFFGPGTRLTVL.

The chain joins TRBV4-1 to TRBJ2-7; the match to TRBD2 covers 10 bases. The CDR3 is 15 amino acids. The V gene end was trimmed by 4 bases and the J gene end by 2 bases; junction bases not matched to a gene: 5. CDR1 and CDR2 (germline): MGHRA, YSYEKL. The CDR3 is CASSPRTSGTYEQYF. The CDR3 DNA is TGCGCCAGCAGCCCCCGGACTAGCGGCACCTACGAGCAGTACTTC.

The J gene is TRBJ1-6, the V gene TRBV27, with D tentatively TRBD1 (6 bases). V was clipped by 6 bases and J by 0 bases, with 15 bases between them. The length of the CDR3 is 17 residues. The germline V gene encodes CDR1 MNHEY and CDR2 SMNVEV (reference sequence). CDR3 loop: CASRGPGASSYNSPLHF. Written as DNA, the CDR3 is TGTGCCAGCAGGGGACCAGGGGCCAGCTCCTATAATTCACCCCTCCACTTT.

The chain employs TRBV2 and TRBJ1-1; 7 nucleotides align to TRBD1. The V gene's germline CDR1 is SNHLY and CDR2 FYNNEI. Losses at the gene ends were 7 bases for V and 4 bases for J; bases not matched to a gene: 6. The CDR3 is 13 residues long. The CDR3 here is CASTQGVATEAFF. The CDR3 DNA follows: TGTGCCAGCACCCAGGGGGTAGCCACTGAAGCTTTCTTT.

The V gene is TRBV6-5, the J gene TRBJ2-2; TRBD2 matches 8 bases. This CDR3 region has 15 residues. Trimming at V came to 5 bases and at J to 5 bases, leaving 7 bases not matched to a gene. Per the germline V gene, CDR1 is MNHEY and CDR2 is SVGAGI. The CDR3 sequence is CASSLSGSKTGELFF. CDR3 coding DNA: TGTGCCAGCAGTCTGAGCGGGAGTAAAACCGGGGAGCTGTTTTTT.

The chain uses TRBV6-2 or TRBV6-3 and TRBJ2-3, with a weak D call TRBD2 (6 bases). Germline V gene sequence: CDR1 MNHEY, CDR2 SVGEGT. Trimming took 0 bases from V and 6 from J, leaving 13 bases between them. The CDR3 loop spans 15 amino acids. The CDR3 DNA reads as TGTGCCAGCAGTTACTCACGGGAGAGTTCGGATACGCAGTATTTT. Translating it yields CASSYSRESSDTQYF.

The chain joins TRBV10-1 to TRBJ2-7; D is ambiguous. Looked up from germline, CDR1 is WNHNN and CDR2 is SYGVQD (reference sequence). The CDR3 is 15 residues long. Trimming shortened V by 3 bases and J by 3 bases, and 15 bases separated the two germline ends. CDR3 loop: CASSEFRSSDYEQYF. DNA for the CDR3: TGCGCCAGCAGTGAATTCAGGTCCTCGGACTACGAGCAGTACTTC.

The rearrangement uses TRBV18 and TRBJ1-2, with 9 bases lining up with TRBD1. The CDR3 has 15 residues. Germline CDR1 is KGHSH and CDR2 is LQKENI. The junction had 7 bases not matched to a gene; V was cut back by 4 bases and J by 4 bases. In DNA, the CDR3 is TGTGCCAGCTCACTCGAACAGGGGGCGACCTATGGCTACACCTTC. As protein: CASSLEQGATYGYTF.

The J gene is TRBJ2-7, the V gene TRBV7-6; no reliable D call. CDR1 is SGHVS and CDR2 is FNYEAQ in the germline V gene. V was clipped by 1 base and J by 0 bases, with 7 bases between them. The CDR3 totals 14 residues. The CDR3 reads CASSLGSSSYEQYF. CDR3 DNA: TGTGCCAGCAGCTTAGGGTCCAGCTCCTACGAGCAGTACTTC.

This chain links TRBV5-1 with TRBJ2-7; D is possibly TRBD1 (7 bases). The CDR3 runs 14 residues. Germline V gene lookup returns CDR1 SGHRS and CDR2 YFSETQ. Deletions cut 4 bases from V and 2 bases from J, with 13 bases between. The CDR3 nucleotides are TGCGCCAGCAGCACAGGGGACTCAGCCTACGAGCAGTACTTC. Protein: CASSTGDSAYEQYF.

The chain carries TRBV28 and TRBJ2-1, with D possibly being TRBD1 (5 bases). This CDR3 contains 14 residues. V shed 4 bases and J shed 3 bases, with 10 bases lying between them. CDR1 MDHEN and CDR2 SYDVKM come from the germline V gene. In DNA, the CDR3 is TGTGCCAGCAGTTCCCCCGGACACTACAATGAGCAGTTCTTC. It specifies CASSSPGHYNEQFF. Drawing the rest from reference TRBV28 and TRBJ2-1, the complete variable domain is DVKVTQSSRYLVKRTGEKVFLECVQDMDHENMFWYRQDPGLGLRLIYFSYDVKMKEKGDIPEGYSVSREKKERFSLILESASTNQTSMYLCASSSPGHYNEQFFGPGTRLTVL.

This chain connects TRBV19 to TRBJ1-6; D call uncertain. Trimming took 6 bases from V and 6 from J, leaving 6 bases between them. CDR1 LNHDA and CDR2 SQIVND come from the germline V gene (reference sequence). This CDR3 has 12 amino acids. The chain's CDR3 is CASRMRNSPLHF. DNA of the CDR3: TGTGCCAGTAGAATGCGTAATTCACCCCTCCACTTT. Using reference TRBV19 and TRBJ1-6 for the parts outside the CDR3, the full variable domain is DGGITQSPKYLFRKEGQNVTLSCEQNLNHDAMYWYRQDPGQGLRLIYYSQIVNDFQKGDIAEGYSVSREKKESFPLTVTSAQKNPTAFYLCASRMRNSPLHFGNGTRLTVT.

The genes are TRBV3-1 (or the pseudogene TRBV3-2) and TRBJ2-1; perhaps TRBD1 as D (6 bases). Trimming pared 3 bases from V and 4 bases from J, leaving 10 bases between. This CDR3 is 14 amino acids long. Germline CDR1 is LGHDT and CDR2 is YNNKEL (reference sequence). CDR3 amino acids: CASSQDSQYNEQFF. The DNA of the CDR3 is TGTGCCAGCAGCCAGGACAGCCAATACAATGAGCAGTTCTTC.

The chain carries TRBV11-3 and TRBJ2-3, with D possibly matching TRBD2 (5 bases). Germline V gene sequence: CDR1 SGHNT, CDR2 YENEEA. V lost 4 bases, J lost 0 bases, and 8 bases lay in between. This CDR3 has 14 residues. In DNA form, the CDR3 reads TGTGCCAGCAGCTCCAGGACTAGCACAGATACGCAGTATTTT. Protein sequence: CASSSRTSTDTQYF.

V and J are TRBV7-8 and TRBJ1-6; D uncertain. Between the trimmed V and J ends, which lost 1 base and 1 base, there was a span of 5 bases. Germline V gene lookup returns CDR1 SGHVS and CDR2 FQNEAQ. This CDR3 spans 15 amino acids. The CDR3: CASSLGRSYNSPLHF. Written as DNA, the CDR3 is TGTGCCAGCAGCTTAGGTCGTTCCTATAATTCACCCCTCCACTTT.

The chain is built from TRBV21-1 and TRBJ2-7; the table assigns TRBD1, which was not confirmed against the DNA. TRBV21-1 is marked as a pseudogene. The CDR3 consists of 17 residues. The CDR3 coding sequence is TGTGCCAGCAGCAAAACGGGGCGCGACAGGGGGATCCACGAGCAGTACTTC. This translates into CASSKTGRDRGIHEQYF.

The CDR3 here is CASSLGDRGQVGNQPQHF. DNA for the CDR3: TGTGCCAGCAGCCTCGGGGACAGGGGGCAAGTTGGCAATCAGCCCCAGCATTTT. The chain is built from TRBV4-2 and TRBJ1-5; TRBD1 aligns across 12 bases. V lost 4 bases to trimming and J lost 2 bases; unmatched junction nucleotides: 9. The germline CDR1 and CDR2 sequences are LGHNA and YNFKEQ. The CDR3 has 18 residues.

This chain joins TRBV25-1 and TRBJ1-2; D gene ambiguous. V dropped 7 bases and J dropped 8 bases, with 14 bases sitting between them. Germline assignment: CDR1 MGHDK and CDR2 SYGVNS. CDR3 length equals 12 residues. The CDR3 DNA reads TGTGCCAGCAAGGGAGGGCCGGGCGGCTACACCTTC. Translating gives CASKGGPGGYTF.

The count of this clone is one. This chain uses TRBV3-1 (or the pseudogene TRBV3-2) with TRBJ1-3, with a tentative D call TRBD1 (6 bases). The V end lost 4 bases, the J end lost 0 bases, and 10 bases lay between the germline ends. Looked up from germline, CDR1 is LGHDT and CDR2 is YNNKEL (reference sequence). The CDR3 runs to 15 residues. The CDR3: CASSLDRSSGNTIYF. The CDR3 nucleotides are TGTGCCAGCAGCCTCGACAGGAGCTCTGGAAACACCATATATTTT.

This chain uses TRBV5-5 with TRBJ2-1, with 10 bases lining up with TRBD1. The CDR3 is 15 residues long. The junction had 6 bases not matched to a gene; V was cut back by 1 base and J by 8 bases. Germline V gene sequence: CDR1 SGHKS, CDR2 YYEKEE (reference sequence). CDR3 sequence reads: CASSLWTGGGDEQFF. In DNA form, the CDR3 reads TGTGCCAGCAGCTTGTGGACAGGGGGAGGGGATGAGCAGTTCTTC.

The CDR3 region has the DNA TGTGCCAGCAGCTTGCGGACAGGGGGAGGTCAGCCCCAGCATTTT. Translating gives CASSLRTGGGQPQHF. The chain couples TRBV5-5 to TRBJ1-5, with 10 bases that match TRBD1. The CDR3 covers 15 residues. Unmatched junction bases numbered 4, after V lost 1 base and J lost 6 bases. Germline lookup yields CDR1 SGHKS and CDR2 YYEKEE (reference sequence). Supplemented by reference TRBV5-5 and TRBJ1-5, the full variable domain reads DAGVTQSPTHLIKTRGQQVTLRCSPISGHKSVSWYQQVLGQGPQFIFQYYEKEERGRGNFPDRFSARQFPNYSSELNVNALLLGDSALYLCASSLRTGGGQPQHFGDGTRLSIL.

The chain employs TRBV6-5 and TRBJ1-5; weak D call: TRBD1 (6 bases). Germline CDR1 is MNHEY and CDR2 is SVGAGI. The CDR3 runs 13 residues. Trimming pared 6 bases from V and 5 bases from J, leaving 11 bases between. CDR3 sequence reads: CASRKKGDQPQHF. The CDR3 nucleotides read TGTGCCAGCAGGAAGAAGGGGGATCAGCCCCAGCATTTT.

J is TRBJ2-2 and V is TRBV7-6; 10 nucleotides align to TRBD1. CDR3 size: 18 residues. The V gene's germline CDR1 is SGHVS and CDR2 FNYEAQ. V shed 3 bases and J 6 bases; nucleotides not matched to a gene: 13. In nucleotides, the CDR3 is TGTGCCAGCAGCTTCCATAGAGTGGGACAGGGGATCCCCGGGGAGCTGTTTTTT. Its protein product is CASSFHRVGQGIPGELFF.

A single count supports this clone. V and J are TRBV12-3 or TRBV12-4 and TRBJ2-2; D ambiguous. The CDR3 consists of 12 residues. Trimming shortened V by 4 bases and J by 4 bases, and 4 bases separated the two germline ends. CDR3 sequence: CASSSSTGELFF. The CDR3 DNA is TGTGCCAGCAGTTCTAGCACCGGGGAGCTGTTTTTT.

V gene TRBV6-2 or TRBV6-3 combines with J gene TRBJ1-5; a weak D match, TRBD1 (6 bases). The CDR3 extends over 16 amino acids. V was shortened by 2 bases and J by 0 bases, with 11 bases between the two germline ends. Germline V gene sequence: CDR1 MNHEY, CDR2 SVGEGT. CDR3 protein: CASSYEGVYSNQPQHF. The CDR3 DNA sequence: TGTGCCAGCAGTTACGAGGGGGTTTATAGCAATCAGCCCCAGCATTTT.

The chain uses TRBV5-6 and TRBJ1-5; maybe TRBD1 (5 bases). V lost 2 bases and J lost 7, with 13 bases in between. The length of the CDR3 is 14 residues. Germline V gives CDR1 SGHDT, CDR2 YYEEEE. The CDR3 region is CASSFLRGEQPQHF. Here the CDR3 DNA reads TGTGCCAGCAGCTTTTTAAGGGGCGAACAGCCCCAGCATTTT.

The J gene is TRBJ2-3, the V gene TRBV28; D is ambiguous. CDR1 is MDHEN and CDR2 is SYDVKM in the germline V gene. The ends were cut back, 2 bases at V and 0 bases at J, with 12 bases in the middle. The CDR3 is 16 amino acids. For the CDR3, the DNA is TGTGCCAGCAGTTTAATTTCAGCGCAAAGCACAGATACGCAGTATTTT. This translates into CASSLISAQSTDTQYF. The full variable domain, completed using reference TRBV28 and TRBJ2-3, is DVKVTQSSRYLVKRTGEKVFLECVQDMDHENMFWYRQDPGLGLRLIYFSYDVKMKEKGDIPEGYSVSREKKERFSLILESASTNQTSMYLCASSLISAQSTDTQYFGPGTRLTVL.

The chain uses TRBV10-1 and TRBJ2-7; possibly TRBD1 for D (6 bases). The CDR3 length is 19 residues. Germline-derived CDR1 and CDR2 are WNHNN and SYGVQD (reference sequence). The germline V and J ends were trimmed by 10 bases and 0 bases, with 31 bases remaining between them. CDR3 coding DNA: TGCGCCACCAATCTCCGACCGGGGACCCCAATCAGGGGCTCCTACGAGCAGTACTTC. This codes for CATNLRPGTPIRGSYEQYF.